This is a list of T cell receptor beta chains from one sample in a study of blood T cell repertoires in COVID-19. Some clones are missing from TCRdb's copy, which holds only in-frame ones; the method was immunoSEQ multiplex PCR. The sample includes approximately 210,000 clones, around 92% of them seen just once. Sequenced sample: PBMCs or T cells enriched from blood (not recorded which). These receptors were collected from a woman aged 18-29 years who had recovered from COVID-19. The CDR3 runs from the conserved cysteine through the conserved F or W. The order of the fields is V gene, D gene, J gene, clone size, CDR3 DNA, CDR3 protein. A D gene is named only where the DNA matches it firmly. Size tells how often a clone was seen (once, few, many) or the class of an expanded clone, and some rows leave it out.

V: TRBV18
D: NA
J: TRBJ1-1
size: NA
DNA: TGTGCCAGCTCAGATACAGGGTGGTCTGAAGCTTTCTTT
CDR3: CASSDTGWSEAFF

V: TRBV27
D: NA
J: TRBJ1-6
size: NA
DNA: TGTGCCAGCAGTTCCACAGGTTCTTCACCCCTCCACTTT
CDR3: CASSSTGSSPLHF

V: TRBV9
D: NA
J: TRBJ2-1
size: NA
DNA: TGTGCCAGCAGCGTAGTGCCAGCGGAGTACAATGAGCAGTTCTTC
CDR3: CASSVVPAEYNEQFF

V: TRBV6-5
D: NA
J: TRBJ2-5
size: NA
DNA: TGTGCCAGCTCCGAGGAAGCCTTTCCGTACTTC
CDR3: CASSEEAFPYF

V: TRBV2
D: NA
J: TRBJ2-3
size: NA
DNA: TGTGCCAACAAGGAGGGTCCAGATACGCAGTATTTT
CDR3: CANKEGPDTQYF

V: TRBV11-2
D: NA
J: TRBJ2-7
size: NA
DNA: TGTGCCAGCAGCATCTTCGGGGGACAGCAGTACTTC
CDR3: CASSIFGGQQYF

V: TRBV3-1/TRBV3-2
D: NA
J: TRBJ2-7
size: NA
DNA: TGTGCCAGCAGCCCAGGGCCTTATCCCTCCTACGAGCAGTACTTC
CDR3: CASSPGPYPSYEQYF

V: TRBV5-1
D: NA
J: TRBJ1-1
size: NA
DNA: TGCGCCAGCAGCTCCTGGTCAGGGGCGAACACTGAAGCTTTCTTT
CDR3: CASSSWSGANTEAFF

V: TRBV28
D: NA
J: TRBJ2-7
size: NA
DNA: TGTGCCAGCACCCAGAGGGCCTGGTACGAGCAGTACTTC
CDR3: CASTQRAWYEQYF

V: TRBV2
D: NA
J: TRBJ2-1
size: NA
DNA: TGTGCCAGCAAGGGGGAAAACCTCCAGTTCTTC
CDR3: CASKGENLQFF

V: TRBV3-1/TRBV3-2
D: NA
J: TRBJ2-1
size: NA
DNA: TGTGCCAGCAGCCAAGATGTAGGAGACTACAATGAGCAGTTCTTC
CDR3: CASSQDVGDYNEQFF

V: TRBV2
D: NA
J: TRBJ2-7
size: NA
DNA: TGTGCCAGCAGTGCAGACGAGCAGTACTTC
CDR3: CASSADEQYF

V: TRBV6-5
D: TRBD1
J: TRBJ2-4
size: NA
DNA: TGTGCCAGCAGACTGACAGGGAGCGAAAACATTCAGTACTTC
CDR3: CASRLTGSENIQYF

V: TRBV28
D: NA
J: TRBJ1-6
size: NA
DNA: TGTGCCAGCTTACAGAGACAGCAATACTCCTATAATTCACCCCTCCACTTT
CDR3: CASLQRQQYSYNSPLHF

V: TRBV27
D: NA
J: TRBJ2-1
size: once
DNA: TGTGCCAGCAAACAGGGGGGGATCTACAATGAGCAGTTCTTC
CDR3: CASKQGGIYNEQFF

V: TRBV4-2
D: NA
J: TRBJ2-3
size: NA
DNA: TGTGCCAGCAGCCAAGTGGGGGGGCTCGGAGATACGCAGTATTTT
CDR3: CASSQVGGLGDTQYF

V: TRBV7-9
D: TRBD1
J: TRBJ1-2
size: few
DNA: TGTGCCAGCAGCGGCCGGACAGGGATTTTTGGCTACACCTTC
CDR3: CASSGRTGIFGYTF

V: TRBV30
D: NA
J: TRBJ2-1
size: NA
DNA: TGTGCCTGGAGTCGGACTCTTGGTGGCCACAATGAGCAGTTCTTC
CDR3: CAWSRTLGGHNEQFF

V: TRBV19
D: NA
J: TRBJ1-1
size: NA
DNA: TGTGCCAGTAGGGGGGCCTCTGAAGCTTTCTTT
CDR3: CASRGASEAFF

V: TRBV6-4
D: TRBD2
J: TRBJ2-1
size: once
DNA: TGTGCCAGCAGTGAGCTAGCGGGGTCTAACAATGAGCAGTTCTTC
CDR3: CASSELAGSNNEQFF

V: TRBV6-1
D: NA
J: TRBJ1-6
size: once
DNA: TGTGCCAGCAGTGAAGCTGGAGAGGGAGTAGGACCCCTCCACTTT
CDR3: CASSEAGEGVGPLHF

V: TRBV19
D: NA
J: TRBJ2-3
size: NA
DNA: TGTGCCAGTAGCCCTAGGATCACAGATACGCAGTATTTT
CDR3: CASSPRITDTQYF